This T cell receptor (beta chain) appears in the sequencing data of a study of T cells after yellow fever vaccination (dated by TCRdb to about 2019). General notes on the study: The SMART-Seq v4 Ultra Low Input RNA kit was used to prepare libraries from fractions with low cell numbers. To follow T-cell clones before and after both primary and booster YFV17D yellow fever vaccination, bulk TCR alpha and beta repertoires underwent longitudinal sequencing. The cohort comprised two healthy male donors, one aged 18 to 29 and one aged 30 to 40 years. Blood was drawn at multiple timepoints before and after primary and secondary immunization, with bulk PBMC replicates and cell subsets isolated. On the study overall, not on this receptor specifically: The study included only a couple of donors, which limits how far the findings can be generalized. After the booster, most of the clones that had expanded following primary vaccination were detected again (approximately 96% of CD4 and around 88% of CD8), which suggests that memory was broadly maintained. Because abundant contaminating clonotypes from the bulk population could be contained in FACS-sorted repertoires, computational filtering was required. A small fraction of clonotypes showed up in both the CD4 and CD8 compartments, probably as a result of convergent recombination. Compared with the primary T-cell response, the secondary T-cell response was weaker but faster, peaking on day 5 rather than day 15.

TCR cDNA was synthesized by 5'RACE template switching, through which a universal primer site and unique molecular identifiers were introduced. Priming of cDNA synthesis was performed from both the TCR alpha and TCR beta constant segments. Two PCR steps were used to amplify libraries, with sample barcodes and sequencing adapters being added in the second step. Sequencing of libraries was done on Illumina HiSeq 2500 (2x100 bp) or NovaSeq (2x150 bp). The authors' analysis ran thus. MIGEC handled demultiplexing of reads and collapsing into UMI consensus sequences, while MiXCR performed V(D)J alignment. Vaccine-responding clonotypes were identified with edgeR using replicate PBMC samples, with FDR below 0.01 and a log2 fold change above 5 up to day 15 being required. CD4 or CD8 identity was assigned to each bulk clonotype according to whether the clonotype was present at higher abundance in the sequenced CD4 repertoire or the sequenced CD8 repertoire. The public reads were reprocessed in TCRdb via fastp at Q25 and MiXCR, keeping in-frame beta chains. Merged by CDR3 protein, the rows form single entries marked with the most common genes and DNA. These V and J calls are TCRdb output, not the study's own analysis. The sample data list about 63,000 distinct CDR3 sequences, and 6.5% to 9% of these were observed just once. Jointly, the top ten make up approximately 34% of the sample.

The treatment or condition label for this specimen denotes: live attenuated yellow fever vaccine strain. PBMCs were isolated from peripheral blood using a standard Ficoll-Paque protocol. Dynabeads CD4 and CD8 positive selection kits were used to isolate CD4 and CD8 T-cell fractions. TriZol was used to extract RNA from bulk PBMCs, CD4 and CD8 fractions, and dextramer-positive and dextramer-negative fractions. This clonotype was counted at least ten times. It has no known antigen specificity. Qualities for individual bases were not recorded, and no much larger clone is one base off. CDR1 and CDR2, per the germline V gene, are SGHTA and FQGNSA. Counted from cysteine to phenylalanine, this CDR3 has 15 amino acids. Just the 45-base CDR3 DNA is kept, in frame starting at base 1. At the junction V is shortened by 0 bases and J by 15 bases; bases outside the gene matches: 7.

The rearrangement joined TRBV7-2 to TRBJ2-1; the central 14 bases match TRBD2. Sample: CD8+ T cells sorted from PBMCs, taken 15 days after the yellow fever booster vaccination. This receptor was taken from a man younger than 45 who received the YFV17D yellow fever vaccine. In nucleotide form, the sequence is TGTGCCAGCAGCTTAGCGGGGGGACTAGCGGGAGATTTGTTCTTC. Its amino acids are CASSLAGGLAGDLFF. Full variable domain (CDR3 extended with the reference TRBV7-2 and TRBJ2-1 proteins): GAGVSQSPSNKVTEKGKDVELRCDPISGHTALYWYRQSLGQGLEFLIYFQGNSAPDKSGLPSDRFSAERTGGSVSTLTIQRTQQEDSAVYLCASSLAGGLAGDLFFGPGTRLTVL.